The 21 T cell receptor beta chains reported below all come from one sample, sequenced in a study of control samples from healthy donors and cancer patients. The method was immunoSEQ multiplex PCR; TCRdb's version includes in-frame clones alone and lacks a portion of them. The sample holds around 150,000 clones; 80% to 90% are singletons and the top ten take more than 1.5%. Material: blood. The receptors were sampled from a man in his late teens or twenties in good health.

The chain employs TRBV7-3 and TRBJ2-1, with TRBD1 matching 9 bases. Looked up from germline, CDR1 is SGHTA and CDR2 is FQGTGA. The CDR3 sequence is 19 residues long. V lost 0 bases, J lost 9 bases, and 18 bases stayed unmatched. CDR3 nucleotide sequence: TGTGCCAGCAGCTTAACCCTGTCGCCGCTTAAGACAGGGGGAAGTGAGCAGTTCTTC. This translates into CASSLTLSPLKTGGSEQFF.

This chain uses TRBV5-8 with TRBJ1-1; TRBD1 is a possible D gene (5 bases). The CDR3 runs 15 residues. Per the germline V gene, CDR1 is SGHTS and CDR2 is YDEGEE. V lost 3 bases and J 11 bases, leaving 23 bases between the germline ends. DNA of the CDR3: TGTGCCAGCAGCTGGTCCGAGGGTTCAGGGAATAAGGCTTTCTTT. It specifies CASSWSEGSGNKAFF.

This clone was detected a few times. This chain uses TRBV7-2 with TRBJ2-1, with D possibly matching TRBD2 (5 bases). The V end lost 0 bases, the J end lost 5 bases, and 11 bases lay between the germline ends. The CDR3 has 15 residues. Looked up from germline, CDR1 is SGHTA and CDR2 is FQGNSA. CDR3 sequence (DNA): TGTGCCAGCAGCTTAGCAGCGGCGACTAACAATGAGCAGTTCTTC. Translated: CASSLAAATNNEQFF.

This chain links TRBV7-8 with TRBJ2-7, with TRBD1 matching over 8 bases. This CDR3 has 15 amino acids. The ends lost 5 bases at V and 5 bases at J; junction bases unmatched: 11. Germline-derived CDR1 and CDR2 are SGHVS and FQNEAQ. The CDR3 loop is CASSHQGAGGHEQYF. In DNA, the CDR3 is TGTGCCAGCAGCCATCAGGGGGCAGGGGGCCACGAGCAGTACTTC.

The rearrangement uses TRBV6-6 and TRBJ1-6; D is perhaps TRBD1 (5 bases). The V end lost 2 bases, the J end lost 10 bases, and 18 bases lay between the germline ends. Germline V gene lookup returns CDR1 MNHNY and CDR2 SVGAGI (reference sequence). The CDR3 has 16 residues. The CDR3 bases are TGTGCCAGCAGTTACCAGGAACGTGGGGCCGGATCACCCCTCCACTTT. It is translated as CASSYQERGAGSPLHF.

CDR3 sequence reads: CASSELRSTEAFF. The CDR3, as DNA: TGTGCCAGCAGTGAACTAAGGAGTACTGAAGCTTTCTTT. The chain combines TRBV2 with TRBJ1-1; no definite D call. Looked up from germline, CDR1 is SNHLY and CDR2 is FYNNEI. Trimming pared 2 bases from V and 5 bases from J, leaving 9 bases between. The CDR3 sequence is 13 residues long.

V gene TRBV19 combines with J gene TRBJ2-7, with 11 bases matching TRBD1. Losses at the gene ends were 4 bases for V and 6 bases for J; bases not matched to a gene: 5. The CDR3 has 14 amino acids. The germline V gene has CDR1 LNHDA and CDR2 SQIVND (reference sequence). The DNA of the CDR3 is TGTGCCAGTAGTAACCGCGGGACAGGGGGCGAGCAGTACTTC. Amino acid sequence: CASSNRGTGGEQYF. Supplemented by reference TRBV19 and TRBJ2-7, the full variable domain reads DGGITQSPKYLFRKEGQNVTLSCEQNLNHDAMYWYRQDPGQGLRLIYYSQIVNDFQKGDIAEGYSVSREKKESFPLTVTSAQKNPTAFYLCASSNRGTGGEQYFGPGTRLTVT.

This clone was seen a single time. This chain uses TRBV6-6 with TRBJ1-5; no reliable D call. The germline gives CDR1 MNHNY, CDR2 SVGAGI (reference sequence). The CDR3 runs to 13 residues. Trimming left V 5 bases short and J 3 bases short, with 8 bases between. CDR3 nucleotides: TGTGCCAGCAGTATATCCCTCAATCAGCCCCAGCATTTT. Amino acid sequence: CASSISLNQPQHF.

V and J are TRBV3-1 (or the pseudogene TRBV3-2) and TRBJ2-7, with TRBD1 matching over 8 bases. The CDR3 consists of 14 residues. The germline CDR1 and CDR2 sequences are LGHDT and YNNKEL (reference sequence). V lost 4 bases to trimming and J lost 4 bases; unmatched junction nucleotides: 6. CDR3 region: CASSPDRELYEQYF. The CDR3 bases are TGTGCCAGCAGCCCGGACAGGGAACTATACGAGCAGTACTTC.

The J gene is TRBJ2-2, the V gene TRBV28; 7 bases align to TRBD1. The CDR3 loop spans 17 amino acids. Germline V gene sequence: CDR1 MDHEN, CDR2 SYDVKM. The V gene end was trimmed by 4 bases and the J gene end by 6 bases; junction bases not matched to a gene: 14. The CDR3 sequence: CASSSRQGTISSGELFF. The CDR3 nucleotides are TGTGCCAGCAGTTCGAGACAGGGAACCATTTCTTCCGGGGAGCTGTTTTTT.

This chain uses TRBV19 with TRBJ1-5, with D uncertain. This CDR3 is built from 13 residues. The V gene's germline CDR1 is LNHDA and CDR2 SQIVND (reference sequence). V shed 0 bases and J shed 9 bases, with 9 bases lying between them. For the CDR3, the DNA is TGTGCCAGTAGTATAGATCCCGCCGGGCCCCAGCATTTT. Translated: CASSIDPAGPQHF.

The CDR3 here is CASSSIPDRGGGSPLHF. The DNA for the CDR3 is TGTGCCAGCTCCTCTATTCCGGACAGGGGTGGGGGTTCACCCCTCCACTTT. The rearrangement joins TRBV18 to TRBJ1-6; 9 nucleotides match TRBD1. This CDR3 contains 17 residues. The junction had 15 bases not matched to a gene; V was cut back by 6 bases and J by 9 bases. CDR1 and CDR2 (germline): KGHSH, LQKENI.

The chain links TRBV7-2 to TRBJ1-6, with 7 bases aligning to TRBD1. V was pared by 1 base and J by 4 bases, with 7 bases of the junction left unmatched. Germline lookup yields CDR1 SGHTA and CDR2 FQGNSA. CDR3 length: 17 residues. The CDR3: CASSLDVGGVYNSPLHF. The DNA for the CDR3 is TGTGCCAGCAGCTTAGACGTAGGGGGCGTATATAATTCACCCCTCCACTTT.

The CDR3 bases are TGTGCCAGCAGCCCGTGGGACAGGGGGCGTAGTGCTGAAGCTTTCTTT. It yields the protein CASSPWDRGRSAEAFF. The J gene is TRBJ1-1, the V gene TRBV7-9; the match to TRBD1 covers 12 bases. The CDR3 runs 16 residues. The V gene's germline CDR1 is SEHNR and CDR2 FQNEAQ (reference sequence). The V segment lost 5 bases and the J segment 6 bases; nucleotides outside the gene matches: 10.

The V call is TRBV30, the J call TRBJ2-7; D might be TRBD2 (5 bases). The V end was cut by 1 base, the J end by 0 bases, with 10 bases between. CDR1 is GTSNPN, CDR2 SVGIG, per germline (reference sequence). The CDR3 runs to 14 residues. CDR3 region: CAWSGLGSSYEQYF. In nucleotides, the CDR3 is TGTGCCTGGAGTGGCCTTGGGAGCTCCTACGAGCAGTACTTC.

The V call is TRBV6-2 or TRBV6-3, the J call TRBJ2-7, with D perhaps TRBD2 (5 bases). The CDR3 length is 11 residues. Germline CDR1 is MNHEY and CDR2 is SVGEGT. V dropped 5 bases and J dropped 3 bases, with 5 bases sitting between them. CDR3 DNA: TGTGCCAGCAGTCGGGGCTACGAGCAGTACTTC. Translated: CASSRGYEQYF.

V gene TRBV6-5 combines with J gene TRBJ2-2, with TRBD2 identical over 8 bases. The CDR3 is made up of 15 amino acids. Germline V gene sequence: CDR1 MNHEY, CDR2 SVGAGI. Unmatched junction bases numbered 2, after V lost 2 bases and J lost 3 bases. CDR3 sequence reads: CASSYRGGYTGELFF. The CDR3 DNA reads TGTGCCAGCAGTTACCGGGGGGGGTACACCGGGGAGCTGTTTTTT.

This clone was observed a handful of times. CDR3 sequence reads: CSVELGEENNNEKLFF. In DNA, the CDR3 is TGCAGCGTTGAACTGGGGGAGGAGAATAATAATGAAAAACTGTTTTTT. The chain combines TRBV29-1 with TRBJ1-4; the D gene is possibly TRBD1 (5 bases). Germline lookup yields CDR1 SQVTM and CDR2 ANQGSEA. V lost 2 bases and J 4 bases, leaving 17 bases between the germline ends. The CDR3 sequence is 16 residues long.

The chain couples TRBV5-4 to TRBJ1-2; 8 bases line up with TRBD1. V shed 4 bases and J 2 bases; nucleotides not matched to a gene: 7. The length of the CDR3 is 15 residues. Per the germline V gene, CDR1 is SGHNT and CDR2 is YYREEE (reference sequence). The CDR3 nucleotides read TGTGCCAGCAGCACGGACAGGGCTGCCAACTATGGCTACACCTTC. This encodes CASSTDRAANYGYTF.

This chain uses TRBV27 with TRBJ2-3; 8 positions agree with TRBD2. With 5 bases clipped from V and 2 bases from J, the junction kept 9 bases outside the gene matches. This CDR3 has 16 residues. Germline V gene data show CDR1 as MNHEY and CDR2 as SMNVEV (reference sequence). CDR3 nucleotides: TGTGCCAGCAGTCCCCCACGGGAGGGAATCACAGATACGCAGTATTTT. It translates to CASSPPREGITDTQYF.

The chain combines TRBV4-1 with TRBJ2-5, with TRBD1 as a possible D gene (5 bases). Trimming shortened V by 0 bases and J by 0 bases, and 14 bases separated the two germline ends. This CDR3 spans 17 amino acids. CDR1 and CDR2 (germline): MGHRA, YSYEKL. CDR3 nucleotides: TGCGCCAGCAGCCAAGATTGGACGCCAGGGAACCAAGAGACCCAGTACTTC. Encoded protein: CASSQDWTPGNQETQYF.